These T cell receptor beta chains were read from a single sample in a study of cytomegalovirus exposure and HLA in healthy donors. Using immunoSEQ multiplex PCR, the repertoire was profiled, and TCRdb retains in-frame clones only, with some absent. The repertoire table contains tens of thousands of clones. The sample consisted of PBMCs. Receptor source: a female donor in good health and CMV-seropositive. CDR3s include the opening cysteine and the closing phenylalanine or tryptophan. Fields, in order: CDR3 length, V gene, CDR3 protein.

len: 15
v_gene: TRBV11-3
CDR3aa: CASSLEQGARNEQFF

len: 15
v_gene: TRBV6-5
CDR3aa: CASSYSTGGGYGYTF

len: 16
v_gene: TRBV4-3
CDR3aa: CASSQDTGVWTDTQYF

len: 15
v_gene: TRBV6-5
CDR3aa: CASSYSGTSGREQFF

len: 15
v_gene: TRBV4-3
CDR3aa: CASSQDGQGHQPQHF

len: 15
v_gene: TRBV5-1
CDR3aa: CASRGRDTNTGELFF

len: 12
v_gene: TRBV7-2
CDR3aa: CASSLAPGEQYF

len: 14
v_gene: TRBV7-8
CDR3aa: CASSSRTGRDEQYF

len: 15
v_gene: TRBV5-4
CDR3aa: CASSLRGAYNSPLHF

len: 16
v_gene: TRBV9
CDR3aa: CASSARDRGNTDTQYF

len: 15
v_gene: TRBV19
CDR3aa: CASSERLAGVGEQYF

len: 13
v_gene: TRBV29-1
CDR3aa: CSAGQGFDNEQFF

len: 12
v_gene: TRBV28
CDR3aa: CASSLPGYEQYF

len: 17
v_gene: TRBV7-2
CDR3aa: CASSDPGLAGVSGELFF

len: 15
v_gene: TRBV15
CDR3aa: CATSSGTSGGTGQFF

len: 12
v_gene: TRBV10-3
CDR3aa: CATEDNTDTQYF

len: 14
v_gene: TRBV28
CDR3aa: CASRITGGYTEAFF

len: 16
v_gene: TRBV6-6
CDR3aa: CASTYGGTRYVDTQYF

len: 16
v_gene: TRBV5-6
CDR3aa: CASSRVQEIRGTEAFF

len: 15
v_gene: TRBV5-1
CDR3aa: CASSLDRDGFYEQYF

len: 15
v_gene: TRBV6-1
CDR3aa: CASSAPGALTDTQYF

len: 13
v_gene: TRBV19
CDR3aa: CASSSQGTGELFF

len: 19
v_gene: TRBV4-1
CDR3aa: CASSSPGLAGGPSSYEQYF

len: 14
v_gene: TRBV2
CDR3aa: CASSQGRTGEKLFF

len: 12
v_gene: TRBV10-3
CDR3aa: CAISEQNSPLHF

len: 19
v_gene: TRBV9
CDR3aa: CASSLTREEAIYSNQPQHF

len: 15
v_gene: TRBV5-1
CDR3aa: CASSLVVTSGYEQYF

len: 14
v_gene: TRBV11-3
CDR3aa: CASSHNVGGAEAFF

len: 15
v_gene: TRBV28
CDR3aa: CASTLGGGGGDTQYF

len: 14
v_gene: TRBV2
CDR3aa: CASSEQGARETQYF

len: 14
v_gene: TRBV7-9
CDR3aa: CASSFGQNTDTQYF

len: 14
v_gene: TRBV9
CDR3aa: CASSVTSVDNEQFF

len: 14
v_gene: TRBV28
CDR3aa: CASSLRQNPYEQYF

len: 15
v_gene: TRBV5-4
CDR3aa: CASSWGQDFSYEQYF

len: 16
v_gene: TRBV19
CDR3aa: CASSIELAGVGYEQFF

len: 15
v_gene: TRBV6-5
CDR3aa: CARDRGWGDNSPLHF